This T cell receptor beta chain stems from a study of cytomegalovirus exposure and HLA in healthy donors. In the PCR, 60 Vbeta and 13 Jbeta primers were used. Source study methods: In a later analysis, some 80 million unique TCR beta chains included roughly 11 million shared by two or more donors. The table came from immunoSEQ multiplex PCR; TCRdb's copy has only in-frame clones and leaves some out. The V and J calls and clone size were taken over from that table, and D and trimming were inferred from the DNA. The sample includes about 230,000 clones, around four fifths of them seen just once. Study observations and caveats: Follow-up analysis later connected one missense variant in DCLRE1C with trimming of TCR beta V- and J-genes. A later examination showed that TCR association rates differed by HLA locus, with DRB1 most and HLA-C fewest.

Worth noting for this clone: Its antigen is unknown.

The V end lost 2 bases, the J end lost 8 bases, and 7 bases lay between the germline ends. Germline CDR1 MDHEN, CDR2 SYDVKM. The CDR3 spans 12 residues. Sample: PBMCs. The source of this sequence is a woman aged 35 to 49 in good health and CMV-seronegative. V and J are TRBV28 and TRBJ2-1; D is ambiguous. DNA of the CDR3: TGTGCCAGCAGTTTAAGCTTGGATGAGCAGTTCTTC. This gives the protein CASSLSLDEQFF.